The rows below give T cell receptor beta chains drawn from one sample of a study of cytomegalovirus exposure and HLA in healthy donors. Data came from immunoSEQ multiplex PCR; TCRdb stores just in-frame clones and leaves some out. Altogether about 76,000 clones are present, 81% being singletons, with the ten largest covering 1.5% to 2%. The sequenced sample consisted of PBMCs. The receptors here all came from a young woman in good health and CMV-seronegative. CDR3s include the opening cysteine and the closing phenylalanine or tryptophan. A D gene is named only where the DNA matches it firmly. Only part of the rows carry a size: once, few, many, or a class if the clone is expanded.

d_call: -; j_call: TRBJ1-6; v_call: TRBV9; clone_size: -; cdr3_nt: TGTGCCAGCAGCGGACACCTAAATTCACCCCTCCACTTT; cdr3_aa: CASSGHLNSPLHF
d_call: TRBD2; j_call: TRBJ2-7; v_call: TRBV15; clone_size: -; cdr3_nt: TGTGCCACCAGCAGAGGTGTAGGGCGGGAGGGCCGCTCTCGGTACGAGCAGTACTTC; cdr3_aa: CATSRGVGREGRSRYEQYF
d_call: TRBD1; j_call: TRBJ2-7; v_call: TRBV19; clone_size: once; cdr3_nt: TGTGCCAGTACCGGGACAGGGGACCACGAGCAGTACTTC; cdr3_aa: CASTGTGDHEQYF
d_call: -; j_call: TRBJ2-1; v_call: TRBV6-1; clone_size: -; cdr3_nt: TGTGCCAGCACCCCGGTCTCAACGGGGAATGAGCAGTTCTTC; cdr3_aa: CASTPVSTGNEQFF
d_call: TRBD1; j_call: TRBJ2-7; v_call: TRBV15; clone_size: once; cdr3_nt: TGTGCCACCAGCAGGGCCGGGACAGGCTCGGGGGAGCAGTACTTC; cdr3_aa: CATSRAGTGSGEQYF
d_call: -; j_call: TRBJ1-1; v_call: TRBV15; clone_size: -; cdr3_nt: TGTGCCACCAGCAGAGGGGGGAGGGGTAACACTGAAGCTTTCTTT; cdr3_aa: CATSRGGRGNTEAFF
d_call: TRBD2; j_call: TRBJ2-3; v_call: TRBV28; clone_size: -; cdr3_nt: TGTGCCAGCAGTTTATCAGGTAGCGGGTTGGATACGCAGTATTTT; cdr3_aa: CASSLSGSGLDTQYF
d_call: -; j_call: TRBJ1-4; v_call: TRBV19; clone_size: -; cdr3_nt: TGTGCCAGTAGTATAGGAGGCGAGGGTCTTAATGAAAAACTGTTTTTT; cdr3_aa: CASSIGGEGLNEKLFF
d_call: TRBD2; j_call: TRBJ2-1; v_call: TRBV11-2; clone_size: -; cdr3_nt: TGTGCCAGCAGCCGGGGGGGGGTCGGCCTGGGCTATGAGCAGTTCTTC; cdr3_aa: CASSRGGVGLGYEQFF
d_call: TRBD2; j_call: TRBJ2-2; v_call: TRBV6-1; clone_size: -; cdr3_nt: TGTGCCAGCAGTGAAGCGGGACTAGCGTATGACACCGGGGAGCTGTTTTTT; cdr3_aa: CASSEAGLAYDTGELFF
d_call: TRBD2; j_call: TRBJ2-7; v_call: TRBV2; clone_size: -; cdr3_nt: TGTGCCAGCAGTGAAAGACTAGCGGTAACTATCTACGAGCAGTACTTC; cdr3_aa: CASSERLAVTIYEQYF
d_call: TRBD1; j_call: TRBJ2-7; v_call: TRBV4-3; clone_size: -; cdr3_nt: TGCGCCAGCAGCCTACAGAGGGACAGGGGCTACGAGCAGTACTTC; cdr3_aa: CASSLQRDRGYEQYF
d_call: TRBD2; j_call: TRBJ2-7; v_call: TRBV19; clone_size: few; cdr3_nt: TGTGCCAGTAGTACCCCAGCGGGAGGGCCGAACGAGCAGTACTTC; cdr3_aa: CASSTPAGGPNEQYF
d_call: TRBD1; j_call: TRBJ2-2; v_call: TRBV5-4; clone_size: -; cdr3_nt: TGTGCCAGCAGCAGGACAGGGGAGGCCGGGGAGCTGTTTTTT; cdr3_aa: CASSRTGEAGELFF
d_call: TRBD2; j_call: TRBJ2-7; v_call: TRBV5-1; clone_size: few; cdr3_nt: TGCGCCAGCAGCACGCTAGCGGGGAGCGCCTACGAGCAGTACTTC; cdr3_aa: CASSTLAGSAYEQYF
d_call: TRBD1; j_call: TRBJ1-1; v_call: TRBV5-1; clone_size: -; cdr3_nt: TGCGCCAGCAGCTTGGGACAGGGATTGAGGACTGAAGCTTTCTTT; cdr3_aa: CASSLGQGLRTEAFF
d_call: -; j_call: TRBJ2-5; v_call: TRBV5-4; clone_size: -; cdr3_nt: TGTGCCAGCAGCTTGCCGGGGGAAATTAAAAAGACCCAGTACTTC; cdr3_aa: CASSLPGEIKKTQYF
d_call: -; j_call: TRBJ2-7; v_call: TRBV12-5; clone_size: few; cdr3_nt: TGTGCTAGTGGTCCCCGGCCTAGCTCCGAGCAGTACTTC; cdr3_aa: CASGPRPSSEQYF
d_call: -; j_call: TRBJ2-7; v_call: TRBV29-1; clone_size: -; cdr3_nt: TGCACCACCACAAAAGGGGGGGGAATCTACGAGCAGTACTTC; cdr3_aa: CTTTKGGGIYEQYF
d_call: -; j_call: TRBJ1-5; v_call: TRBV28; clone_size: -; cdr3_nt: TGTGCCAGCAGTTTGGACAGACTTAGCAATCAGCCCCAGCATTTT; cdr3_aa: CASSLDRLSNQPQHF
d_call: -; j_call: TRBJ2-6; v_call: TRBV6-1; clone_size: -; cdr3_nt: TGTGCCAGCAGCAAACAGTTCTCTGGGGCCAACGTCCTGACTTTC; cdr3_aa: CASSKQFSGANVLTF
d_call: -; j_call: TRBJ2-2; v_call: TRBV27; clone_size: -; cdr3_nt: TGTGCCAGCAGTTTAAGTAGAGAACGGGAGCTGTTTTTT; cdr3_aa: CASSLSRERELFF
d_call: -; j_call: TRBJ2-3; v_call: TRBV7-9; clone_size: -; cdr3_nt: TGTGCCAGCAGCCCGTTCGATACGCAGTATTTT; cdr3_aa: CASSPFDTQYF
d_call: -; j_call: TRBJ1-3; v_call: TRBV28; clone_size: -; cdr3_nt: TGTGCCAGCAGCCAGAGAGGAGGAAACACCATATATTTT; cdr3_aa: CASSQRGGNTIYF
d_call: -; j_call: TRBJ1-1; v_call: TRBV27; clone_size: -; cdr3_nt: TGTGCCAGCAGTTTACGCGGGTTGAACACTGAAGCTTTCTTT; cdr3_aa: CASSLRGLNTEAFF
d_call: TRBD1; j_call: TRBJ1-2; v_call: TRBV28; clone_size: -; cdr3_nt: TGTGCCAGCAGTTTTTTTCCGGGACAGGGGGCGCAGGGCTACACCTTC; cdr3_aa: CASSFFPGQGAQGYTF
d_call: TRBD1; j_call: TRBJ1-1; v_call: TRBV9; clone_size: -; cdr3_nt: TGTGCCAGCAGCGTAGGGGGACAGGGAGGGCACACTGAAGCTTTCTTT; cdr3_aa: CASSVGGQGGHTEAFF
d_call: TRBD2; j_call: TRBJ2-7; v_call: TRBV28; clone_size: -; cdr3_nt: TGTGCCAGCAGTTTTCTCTCGGGACTAGCGGGATCTTTGGTCGAGCAGTACTTC; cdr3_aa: CASSFLSGLAGSLVEQYF
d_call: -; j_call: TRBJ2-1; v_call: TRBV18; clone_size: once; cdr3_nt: TGTGCCAGCTCACCAGGGGGCCTTCTAGGAGAGCAGTTCTTC; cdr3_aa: CASSPGGLLGEQFF
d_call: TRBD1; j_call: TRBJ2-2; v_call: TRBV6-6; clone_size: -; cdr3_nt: TGTGCCACCCGACAGGGATGGGCCGGGGAGCTGTTTTTT; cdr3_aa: CATRQGWAGELFF
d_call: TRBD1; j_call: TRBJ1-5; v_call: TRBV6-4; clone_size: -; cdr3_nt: TGTGCCAGCAGTGACCACAGGACAGGGGGCGAAGACAATAGCAATCAGCCCCAGCATTTT; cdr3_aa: CASSDHRTGGEDNSNQPQHF
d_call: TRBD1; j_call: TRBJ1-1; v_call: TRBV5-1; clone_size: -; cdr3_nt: TGCGCCAGCAGCACGTGGACAGGGGAGAACACTGAAGCTTTCTTT; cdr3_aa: CASSTWTGENTEAFF
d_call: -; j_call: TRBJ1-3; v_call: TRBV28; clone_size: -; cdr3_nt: TGTGCCAGCAGTTTATTTTATAGGGGTCGGCTTGGAAACACCATATATTTT; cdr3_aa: CASSLFYRGRLGNTIYF
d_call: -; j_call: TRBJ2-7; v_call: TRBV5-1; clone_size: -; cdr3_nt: TGCGCCAGCAGCCCGGGACACCGCTACGAGCAGTACTTC; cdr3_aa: CASSPGHRYEQYF
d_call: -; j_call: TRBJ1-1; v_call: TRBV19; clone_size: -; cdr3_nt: TGTGCCAGTAGTGGAAGGGGTACTGAAGCTTTCTTT; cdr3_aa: CASSGRGTEAFF
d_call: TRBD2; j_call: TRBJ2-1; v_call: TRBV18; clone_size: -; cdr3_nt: TGTGCCAGCTCTAAAAGCGGGGGGAATGAGCAGTTCTTC; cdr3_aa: CASSKSGGNEQFF
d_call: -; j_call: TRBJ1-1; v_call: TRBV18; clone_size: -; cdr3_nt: TGTGCCAGCTCACCGGGACTGGGGAACACTGAAGCTTTCTTT; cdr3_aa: CASSPGLGNTEAFF
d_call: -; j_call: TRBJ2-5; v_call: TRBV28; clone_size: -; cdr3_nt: TGTGCCAGCAGTTTATCCTTCTCCCAAGAGACCCAGTACTTC; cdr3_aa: CASSLSFSQETQYF
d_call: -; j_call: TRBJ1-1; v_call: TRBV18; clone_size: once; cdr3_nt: TGTGCCAGCTCCTGGACAGAAAACACTGAAGCTTTCTTT; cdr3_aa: CASSWTENTEAFF
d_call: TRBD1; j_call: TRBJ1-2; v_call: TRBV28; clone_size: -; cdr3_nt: TGTGCCAGCACCAAATCCGGGACAGGGGGCGTTCGGGGCTACACCTTC; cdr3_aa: CASTKSGTGGVRGYTF
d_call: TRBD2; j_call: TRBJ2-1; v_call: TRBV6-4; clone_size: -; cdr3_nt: TGTGCCAGCAGTGACTCGATGGCGGGAGGGTACAATGAGCAGTTCTTC; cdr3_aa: CASSDSMAGGYNEQFF
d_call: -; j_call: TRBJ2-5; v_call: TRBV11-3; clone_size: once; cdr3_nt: TGTGCCAGCAGCCGGAGTTCCCAAGAGACCCAGTACTTC; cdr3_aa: CASSRSSQETQYF
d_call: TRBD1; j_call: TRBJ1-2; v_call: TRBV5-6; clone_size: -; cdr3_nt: TGTGCCAGCAGCAACGGGGACAGGCGCCCCTATGGCTACACCTTC; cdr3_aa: CASSNGDRRPYGYTF
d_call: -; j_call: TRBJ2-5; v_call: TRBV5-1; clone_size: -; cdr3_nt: TGCGCCAGCAGCTTTCTGGGGGCAGTCGATGAGACCCAGTACTTC; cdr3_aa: CASSFLGAVDETQYF